The 10 T cell receptor beta chains below all came from one sample that was sequenced in a study of early T cells in non-severe SARS-CoV-2 infection. TCRdb used MiXCR to reprocess the 5' RACE reads, holding one entry per CDR3 protein. The table has just under 65,000 distinct CDR3 sequences, roughly 9% seen once. Here the sequenced sample was whole blood, taken at baseline. The receptors derive from an adult who was a healthcare worker with PCR-confirmed SARS-CoV-2 infection or an uninfected control (not recorded which).

This chain joins TRBV7-2 and TRBJ1-6; D gene uncertain. Looked up from germline, CDR1 is SGHTA and CDR2 is FQGNSA. The CDR3 sequence is 13 residues long. The ends were cut back, 2 bases at V and 2 bases at J, with 1 base in the middle. CDR3 sequence (DNA): TGTGCCAGCAGCTTACCCTATAATTCACCCCTCCACTTT. It translates to CASSLPYNSPLHF.

This clonotype was recorded a few times. The gene calls are TRBV2 and TRBJ2-7; 9 bases fit TRBD2. In germline, CDR1 is SNHLY, CDR2 FYNNEI. CDR3 length equals 17 residues. With V trimmed by 6 bases and J by 0 bases, 12 bases remained unmatched. DNA for the CDR3: TGTGCCAGCAGCCAAGGGTTGACTAGCGGACCCTCCTACGAGCAGTACTTC. Amino acids: CASSQGLTSGPSYEQYF.

This clonotype has only a few counts. The chain joins TRBV29-1 to TRBJ2-5; 9 bases line up with TRBD1. V was clipped by 7 bases and J by 1 base; unmatched bases: 4. The CDR3 extends over 13 amino acids. Germline V gives CDR1 SQVTM, CDR2 ANQGSEA. The CDR3 sequence is CSADRGLQETQYF. The DNA of the CDR3 is TGCAGCGCGGACAGGGGTCTCCAAGAGACCCAGTACTTC. Full variable domain (remainder filled in from reference TRBV29-1 and TRBJ2-5): SAVISQKPSRDICQRGTSLTIQCQVDSQVTMMFWYRQQPGQSLTLIATANQGSEATYESGFVIDKFPISRPNLTFSTLTVSNMSPEDSSIYLCSADRGLQETQYFGPGTRLLVL.

Ten or more counts support this clonotype. This chain connects TRBV6-2 or TRBV6-3 to TRBJ2-3, with 9 bases fitting TRBD2. Trimming took 2 bases from V and 5 from J; bases not matched to a gene: 5. The CDR3 is 15 residues long. Germline CDR1 MNHEY, CDR2 SVGEGT. The CDR3 region has the DNA TGTGCCAGCAGTTACCTTGGTAGCGGGAGAGATACGCAGTATTTT. This gives the protein CASSYLGSGRDTQYF.

This clonotype occurred many times. The chain recombines TRBV7-8 with TRBJ2-3; D might be TRBD2 (6 bases). There are 14 residues in the CDR3. Trimming pared 2 bases from V and 6 bases from J, leaving 12 bases between. Germline V CDR1 and CDR2: SGHVS, FQNEAQ. The CDR3 DNA is TGTGCCAGCAGCTTACTAGCGTTAGTTGATACGCAGTATTTT. Protein: CASSLLALVDTQYF.

J is TRBJ1-5 and V is TRBV20-1, with D unresolved. Trimming left V 8 bases short and J 1 base short, with 15 bases between. The length of the CDR3 is 14 residues. Per the germline V gene, CDR1 is DFQATT and CDR2 is SNEGSKA (reference sequence). The CDR3 region is CSISKGISNQPQHF. Written as DNA, the CDR3 is TGCAGTATATCAAAGGGCATCAGCAATCAGCCCCAGCATTTT.

There are many counts of this clonotype. The chain recombines TRBV18 with TRBJ1-5; tentative D call: TRBD1 (5 bases). CDR1 is KGHSH, CDR2 LQKENI, per germline. Trimming took off 4 bases at V and 6 bases at J, with 10 bases between the two ends. This CDR3 comprises 13 residues. CDR3 amino acids: CASSRDVAQPQHF. The CDR3 DNA is TGTGCCAGCTCACGGGACGTAGCTCAGCCCCAGCATTTT.

This chain uses TRBV12-3 or TRBV12-4 with TRBJ2-7; 7 bases fit TRBD2. Trimming removed 8 bases from V and 1 base from J; junction bases left unmatched: 11. The CDR3 extends over 15 amino acids. The CDR3 here is CASLRGGGESYEQYF. CDR3 bases: TGTGCCAGCCTTCGTGGCGGGGGTGAATCCTACGAGCAGTACTTC.

V is TRBV14 and J is TRBJ2-3; no clear D. Germline V gene lookup returns CDR1 SGHDN and CDR2 FVKESK. CDR3 size: 16 residues. The V end was cut by 4 bases, the J end by 5 bases, with 19 bases between. CDR3 coding DNA: TGTGCCAGCAGCCCCCGGACCCGGAGTACGGGAGATACGCAGTATTTT. It yields the protein CASSPRTRSTGDTQYF.

The chain recombines TRBV29-1 with TRBJ2-5; 11 nucleotides agree with TRBD2. The ends lost 5 bases at V and 5 bases at J; junction bases unmatched: 7. The CDR3 sequence is 14 residues long. The germline CDR1 and CDR2 sequences are SQVTM and ANQGSEA. CDR3 sequence (DNA): TGCAGCGTTCCGCTAGCGGGAGGCCGGGAGACCCAGTACTTC. Its translation: CSVPLAGGRETQYF.